These 24 T cell receptor beta chains share one sample of origin, sequenced in a study of cytomegalovirus exposure and HLA in healthy donors (dated by TCRdb to about 2017). The library was made by the immunoSEQ multiplex PCR assay. A mixture of 60 forward primers for TCR Vbeta segments and 13 reverse primers for TCR Jbeta segments was used in the multiplex PCR. TCRdb holds this immuneACCESS table with in-frame rearrangements only. Some clones are missing; in checked studies, unresolved V genes explain under half, and the rest has no known cause. Present in this sample are 85,000 to 120,000 clones, roughly four fifths of which were seen just once. Together, the top ten hold under 2% of the sample. Material: PBMCs. These receptors originate from a man over 45 in good health and CMV-seronegative.

This chain joins TRBV10-3 and TRBJ1-1; D call uncertain. Looked up from germline, CDR1 is ENHRY and CDR2 is SYGVKD. The V end lost 5 bases, the J end lost 0 bases, and 7 bases lay between the germline ends. The CDR3 spans 13 residues. The CDR3 loop is CAISPGMNTEAFF. CDR3 in DNA: TGTGCCATCAGTCCGGGGATGAACACTGAAGCTTTCTTT.

CDR3 protein: CASSVQGAWETQYF. Written as DNA, the CDR3 is TGTGCCAGCAGCGTACAGGGGGCGTGGGAGACCCAGTACTTC. The J gene is TRBJ2-5, the V gene TRBV9, with 8 bases lining up with TRBD1. V dropped 1 base and J dropped 5; count of bases not matched to a gene: 4. In germline, CDR1 is SGDLS, CDR2 YYNGEE. The CDR3 covers 14 residues.

This clone has just a few counts. J is TRBJ2-7 and V is TRBV6-1; TRBD1 might be the D (5 bases). Trimming took off 4 bases at V and 6 bases at J, with 22 bases between the two ends. Germline V gene sequence: CDR1 MNHNS, CDR2 SASEGT. This CDR3 comprises 16 residues. The CDR3 loop is CASSGPTEPCQGEQYV. CDR3 coding DNA: TGTGCCAGCAGTGGCCCGACGGAACCTTGTCAGGGCGAGCAGTACGTC.

J is TRBJ1-3 and V is TRBV11-2, with D possibly matching TRBD1 (5 bases). This CDR3 spans 14 amino acids. Germline CDR1 is SGHAT and CDR2 is FQNNGV. Trimming shortened V by 0 bases and J by 3 bases, and 6 bases separated the two germline ends. CDR3 nucleotide sequence: TGTGCCAGCAGCTTAGACAGGGTTGGAAACACCATATATTTT. Translated: CASSLDRVGNTIYF. The full variable domain, in which reference TRBV11-2 and TRBJ1-3 provide the parts outside the CDR3, is EAGVAQSPRYKIIEKRQSVAFWCNPISGHATLYWYQQILGQGPKLLIQFQNNGVVDDSQLPKDRFSAERLKGVDSTLKIQPAKLEDSAVYLCASSLDRVGNTIYFGEGSWLTVV.

The chain recombines TRBV5-8 with TRBJ2-6; a possible D gene is TRBD2 (5 bases). Germline CDR1 is SGHTS and CDR2 is YDEGEE. This CDR3 has 16 amino acids. V was clipped by 0 bases and J by 3 bases, with 10 bases between them. The CDR3 loop reads CASSLEASFGANVLTF. In DNA form, the CDR3 reads TGTGCCAGCAGCTTGGAGGCTAGCTTTGGGGCCAACGTCCTGACTTTC. Full variable domain (missing parts from reference TRBV5-8 and TRBJ2-6): EAGVTQSPTHLIKTRGQQATLRCSPISGHTSVYWYQQALGLGLQFLLWYDEGEERNRGNFPPRFSGRQFPNYSSELNVNALELEDSALYLCASSLEASFGANVLTFGAGSRLTVL.

The chain combines TRBV19 with TRBJ2-1; tentatively, D is TRBD1 (6 bases). The V and J ends lost 5 bases and 3 bases respectively, with 11 bases between them. In germline, CDR1 is LNHDA, CDR2 SQIVND (reference sequence). This CDR3 is built from 14 residues. Here the CDR3 reads CASSRQEYYNEQFF. The CDR3, as DNA: TGTGCCAGTAGTCGACAGGAATACTACAATGAGCAGTTCTTC. The full variable domain, rest sourced from reference TRBV19 and TRBJ2-1, is DGGITQSPKYLFRKEGQNVTLSCEQNLNHDAMYWYRQDPGQGLRLIYYSQIVNDFQKGDIAEGYSVSREKKESFPLTVTSAQKNPTAFYLCASSRQEYYNEQFFGPGTRLTVL.

The rearrangement joins TRBV29-1 to TRBJ1-1, with 8 bases that match TRBD1. The junction had 4 bases not matched to a gene; V was cut back by 4 bases and J by 3 bases. The germline V gene has CDR1 SQVTM and CDR2 ANQGSEA. The CDR3 totals 13 residues. CDR3 DNA sequence: TGCAGCGTTGCCGGGACAGGAGACACTGAAGCTTTCTTT. Protein sequence: CSVAGTGDTEAFF. Full variable domain (rest looked up from reference TRBV29-1 and TRBJ1-1): SAVISQKPSRDICQRGTSLTIQCQVDSQVTMMFWYRQQPGQSLTLIATANQGSEATYESGFVIDKFPISRPNLTFSTLTVSNMSPEDSSIYLCSVAGTGDTEAFFGQGTRLTVV.

The chain uses TRBV15 and TRBJ1-5; D is ambiguous. CDR3 length: 14 amino acids. V was cut by 3 bases and J by 9 bases, with 15 bases left in between. Looked up from germline, CDR1 is LNHNV and CDR2 is YYDKDF (reference sequence). In DNA, the CDR3 is TGTGCCACCAGCAGGGAGCTCTCGGGTTGGCCCCAGCATTTT. Protein product: CATSRELSGWPQHF.

To note about this clone: A junction end diverges from the germline sequence, so it may reflect a read error. This rearrangement joins TRBV7-9 to TRBJ2-1, with D tentatively TRBD2 (5 bases). Germline assignment: CDR1 SEHNR and CDR2 FQNEAQ (reference sequence). The CDR3 has 16 amino acids. CDR3 nucleotide sequence: TGTTCCAGCAGCTTAAATGAGGGCCGCACCTACAATGAGCAGTTCTTC. It codes for CSSSLNEGRTYNEQFF.

This clone was observed a single time. The chain links TRBV18 to TRBJ2-6; TRBD1 aligns across 9 bases. Germline V gives CDR1 KGHSH, CDR2 LQKENI. With V trimmed by 3 bases and J by 2 bases, 5 bases remained unmatched. The CDR3 spans 17 residues. CDR3 sequence (DNA): TGTGCCAGCTCACCCGGGACAGGGAAGGCTGGGGCCAACGTCCTGACTTTC. Its translation: CASSPGTGKAGANVLTF.

The chain links TRBV28 to TRBJ2-1; TRBD2 aligns across 13 bases. CDR1 is MDHEN, CDR2 SYDVKM, per germline. Trimming cost V 3 bases and J 15 bases; bases outside gene matches: 14. CDR3 length: 16 amino acids. The chain's CDR3 is CASSFLGLAGAVWGFF. Here the CDR3 DNA reads TGTGCCAGCAGTTTCCTAGGACTAGCGGGGGCGGTTTGGGGGTTCTTC.

V is TRBV2 and J is TRBJ1-4; a possible D gene is TRBD1 (5 bases). CDR3 length: 14 amino acids. Germline V lookup: CDR1 SNHLY, CDR2 FYNNEI. Trimming took 5 bases from V and 5 from J, leaving 12 bases between them. CDR3 bases: TGTGCCAGCAGTACGAGACAGCTAAATGAAAAACTGTTTTTT. It is translated as CASSTRQLNEKLFF.

The chain links TRBV29-1 to TRBJ1-4; 8 bases are shared with TRBD1. The CDR3 is 14 residues long. Losses at the gene ends were 7 bases for V and 4 bases for J; bases not matched to a gene: 8. Germline V gene data show CDR1 as SQVTM and CDR2 as ANQGSEA. The DNA of the CDR3 is TGCAGCGGATTGACAGGGGTGGTTAATGAAAAACTGTTTTTT. Translating it yields CSGLTGVVNEKLFF.

The genes are TRBV1 and TRBJ2-3; the table's D call of TRBD1 was not tested on the DNA. TRBV1 is a pseudogene. The CDR3 is 15 residues long. CDR3 sequence: CTSSPRDSRTDTQYF. CDR3 coding DNA: TGCACCAGCAGCCCCCGGGACAGCCGCACAGATACGCAGTATTTT.

This chain joins TRBV7-9 and TRBJ1-4; 9 nucleotides match TRBD1. The V segment lost 5 bases and the J segment 7 bases; nucleotides outside the gene matches: 8. In germline, CDR1 is SEHNR, CDR2 FQNEAQ (reference sequence). This CDR3 has 15 amino acids. The CDR3 is CASSLSQGAFEKLFF. Written as DNA, the CDR3 is TGTGCCAGCAGCCTCTCACAGGGGGCTTTTGAAAAACTGTTTTTT.

This clone was seen a few times. The chain is built from TRBV12-5 and TRBJ2-4; 8 bases are shared with TRBD1. Unmatched junction bases numbered 7, after V lost 6 bases and J lost 0 bases. The V gene's germline CDR1 is LGHNT and CDR2 FRNRAP. The CDR3 is 16 amino acids. CDR3 in amino acids: CASGPGQGLAKNIQYF. The CDR3 DNA reads TGTGCTAGTGGCCCCGGACAGGGTCTAGCCAAAAACATTCAGTACTTC.

The rearrangement joins TRBV30 to TRBJ1-1; D may be TRBD1 (5 bases). The length of the CDR3 is 13 residues. Trimming stripped 2 bases from V and 14 bases from J, with 21 bases between. Germline CDR1 reads GTSNPN; CDR2 reads SVGIG (reference sequence). CDR3 residues: CAWSPFGTLKRFF. The DNA for the CDR3 is TGTGCCTGGAGTCCCTTTGGGACTCTCAAAAGGTTCTTT.

This clone was seen only once. The V call is TRBV5-1, the J call TRBJ2-5; TRBD1 matches at 8 bases. The trim removed 6 bases at V and 1 base at J, leaving 8 bases unmatched. Germline V lookup: CDR1 SGHRS, CDR2 YFSETQ. The CDR3 contains 15 residues. CDR3: CASNHGQGSQETQYF. The CDR3 DNA reads TGCGCCAGCAACCATGGACAGGGAAGCCAAGAGACCCAGTACTTC.

V gene TRBV4-2 combines with J gene TRBJ1-2, with 8 positions matching TRBD1. This CDR3 comprises 17 residues. V trimming: 2 bases; J trimming: 6 bases; junction bases outside the gene matches: 14. Germline CDR1 LGHNA, CDR2 YNFKEQ. CDR3 in amino acids: CASSQTGTGSMVHGYTF. The DNA of the CDR3 is TGTGCCAGCAGCCAAACCGGGACAGGAAGCATGGTCCATGGCTACACCTTC.

The chain employs TRBV10-3 and TRBJ2-7; 7 nucleotides line up with TRBD2. The length of the CDR3 is 13 residues. Germline CDR1 and CDR2: ENHRY and SYGVKD. With V trimmed by 4 bases and J by 3 bases, 3 bases remained unmatched. The CDR3 DNA reads as TGTGCCATCAGTGCTAGCGGAGACTACGAGCAGTACGTC. It encodes CAISASGDYEQYV.

The chain carries TRBV14 and TRBJ2-5; D unclear. The V and J ends lost 3 bases and 5 bases respectively, with 7 bases between them. CDR1 SGHDN and CDR2 FVKESK come from the germline V gene. The CDR3 spans 12 residues. CDR3 DNA: TGTGCCAGCAGCCATTCCCGGGAGACCCAGTACTTC. As protein: CASSHSRETQYF.

The chain combines TRBV4-2 with TRBJ1-1, with D hard to call. There are 16 residues in the CDR3. Looked up from germline, CDR1 is LGHNA and CDR2 is YNFKEQ. Between the trimmed V and J ends, which lost 3 bases and 3 bases, there was a span of 17 bases. The CDR3 region is CASSQLWALRDTEAFF. DNA of the CDR3: TGTGCCAGCAGCCAGCTATGGGCACTTAGAGACACTGAAGCTTTCTTT.

This chain connects TRBV5-5 to TRBJ1-3; 8 bases map to TRBD1. Per the germline V gene, CDR1 is SGHKS and CDR2 is YYEKEE (reference sequence). This CDR3 contains 16 residues. V gave up 2 bases and J gave up 4 bases; unmatched junction bases: 8. DNA for the CDR3: TGTGCCAGCAGCTTTCTCGGACAGGGAATGGGAAACACCATATATTTT. It translates to CASSFLGQGMGNTIYF.

The sample holds one count of this clone. This chain connects TRBV19 to TRBJ2-6, with D maybe TRBD2 (5 bases). The CDR3 is 14 residues long. Between the trimmed V and J ends, which lost 8 bases and 0 bases, there was a span of 8 bases. CDR1 and CDR2 (germline): LNHDA, SQIVND (reference sequence). CDR3 region: CASSGFSGANVLTF. CDR3 in DNA: TGTGCCAGTTCGGGATTCTCTGGGGCCAACGTCCTGACTTTC.